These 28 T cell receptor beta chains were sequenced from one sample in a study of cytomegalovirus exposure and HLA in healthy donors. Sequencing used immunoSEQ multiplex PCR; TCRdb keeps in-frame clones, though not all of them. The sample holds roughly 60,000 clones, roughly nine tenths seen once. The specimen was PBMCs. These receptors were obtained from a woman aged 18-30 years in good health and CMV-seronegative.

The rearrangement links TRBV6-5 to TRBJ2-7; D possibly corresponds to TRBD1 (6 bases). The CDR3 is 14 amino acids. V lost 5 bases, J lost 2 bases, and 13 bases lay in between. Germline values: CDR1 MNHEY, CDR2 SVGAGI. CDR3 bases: TGTGCCAGCAGTGAAGAGGGGGAAACCTACGAGCAGTACTTC. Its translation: CASSEEGETYEQYF.

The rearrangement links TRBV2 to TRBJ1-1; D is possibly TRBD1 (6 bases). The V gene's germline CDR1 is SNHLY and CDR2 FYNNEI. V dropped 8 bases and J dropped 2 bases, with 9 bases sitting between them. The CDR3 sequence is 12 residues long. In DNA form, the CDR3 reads TGTGCCAGCCGGACAGAAAACACTGAAGCTTTCTTT. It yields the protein CASRTENTEAFF.

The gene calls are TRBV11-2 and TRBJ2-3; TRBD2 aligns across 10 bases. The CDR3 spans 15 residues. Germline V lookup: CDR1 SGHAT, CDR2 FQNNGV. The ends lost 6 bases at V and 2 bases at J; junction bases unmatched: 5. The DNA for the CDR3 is TGTGCCAGCAGTCGGAGCGGGGGGGCCACAGATACGCAGTATTTT. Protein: CASSRSGGATDTQYF.

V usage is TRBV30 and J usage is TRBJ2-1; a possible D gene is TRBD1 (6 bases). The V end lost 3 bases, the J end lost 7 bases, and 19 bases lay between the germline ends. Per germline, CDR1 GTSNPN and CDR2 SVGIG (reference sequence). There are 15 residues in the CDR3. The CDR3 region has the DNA TGTGCCTGGAGCCTATATCAGGGGATGGTGAATGAGCAGTTCTTC. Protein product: CAWSLYQGMVNEQFF. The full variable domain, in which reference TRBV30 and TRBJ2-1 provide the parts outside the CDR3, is SQTIHQWPATLVQPVGSPLSLECTVEGTSNPNLYWYRQAAGRGLQLLFYSVGIGQISSEVPQNLSASRPQDRQFILSSKKLLLSDSGFYLCAWSLYQGMVNEQFFGPGTRLTVL.

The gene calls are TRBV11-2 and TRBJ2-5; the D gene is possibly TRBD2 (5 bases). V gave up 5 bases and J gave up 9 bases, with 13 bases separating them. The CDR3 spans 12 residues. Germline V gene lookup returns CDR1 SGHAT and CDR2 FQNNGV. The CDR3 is CASSLAFGPQYF. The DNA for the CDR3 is TGTGCCAGCAGCCTAGCTTTTGGCCCCCAGTACTTC.

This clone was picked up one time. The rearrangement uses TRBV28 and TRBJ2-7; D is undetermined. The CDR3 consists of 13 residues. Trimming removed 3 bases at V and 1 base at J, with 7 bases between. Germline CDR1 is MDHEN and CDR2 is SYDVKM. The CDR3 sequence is CASSFRRSYEQYF. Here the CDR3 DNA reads TGTGCCAGCAGTTTTAGGCGGTCCTACGAGCAGTACTTC.

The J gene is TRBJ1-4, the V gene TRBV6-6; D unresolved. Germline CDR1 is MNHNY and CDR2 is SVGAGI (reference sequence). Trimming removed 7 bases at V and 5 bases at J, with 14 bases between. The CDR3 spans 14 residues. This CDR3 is CASTINESNEKLFF. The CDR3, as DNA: TGTGCCAGCACTATAAACGAGTCGAATGAAAAACTGTTTTTT.

The CDR3 protein is CASSGRGIYEQFF. The CDR3 DNA follows: TGCGCCAGCAGCGGGCGGGGCATATATGAGCAGTTCTTC. The rearrangement uses TRBV5-1 and TRBJ2-1; D might be TRBD2 (6 bases). The CDR3 totals 13 residues. Between the trimmed V and J ends, which lost 4 bases and 8 bases, there was a span of 13 bases. The germline gives CDR1 SGHRS, CDR2 YFSETQ.

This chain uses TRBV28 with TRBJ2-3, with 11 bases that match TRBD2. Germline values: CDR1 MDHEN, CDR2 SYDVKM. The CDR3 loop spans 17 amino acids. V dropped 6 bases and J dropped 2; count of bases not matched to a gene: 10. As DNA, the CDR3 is TGTGCCAGCAGCCCTCCCCGACTAGCGGGAACCACAGATACGCAGTATTTT. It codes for CASSPPRLAGTTDTQYF.

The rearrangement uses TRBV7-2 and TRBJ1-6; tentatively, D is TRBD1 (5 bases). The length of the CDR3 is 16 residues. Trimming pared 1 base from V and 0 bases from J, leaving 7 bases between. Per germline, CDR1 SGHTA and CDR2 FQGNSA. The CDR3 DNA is TGTGCCAGCAGCTTAGGACAGAGCTCCTATAATTCACCCCTCCACTTT. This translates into CASSLGQSSYNSPLHF.

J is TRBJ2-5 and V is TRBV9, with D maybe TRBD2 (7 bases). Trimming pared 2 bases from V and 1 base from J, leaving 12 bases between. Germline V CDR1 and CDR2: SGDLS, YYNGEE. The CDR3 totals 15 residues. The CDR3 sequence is CASSVRGRVQETQYF. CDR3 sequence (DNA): TGTGCCAGCAGCGTGAGGGGGAGGGTCCAAGAGACCCAGTACTTC.

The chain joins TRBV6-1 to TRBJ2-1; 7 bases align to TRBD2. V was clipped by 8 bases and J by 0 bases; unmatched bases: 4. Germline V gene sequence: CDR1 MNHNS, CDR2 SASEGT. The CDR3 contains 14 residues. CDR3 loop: CASLGGNSYNEQFF. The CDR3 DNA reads TGTGCCAGCTTGGGAGGGAACTCCTACAATGAGCAGTTCTTC.

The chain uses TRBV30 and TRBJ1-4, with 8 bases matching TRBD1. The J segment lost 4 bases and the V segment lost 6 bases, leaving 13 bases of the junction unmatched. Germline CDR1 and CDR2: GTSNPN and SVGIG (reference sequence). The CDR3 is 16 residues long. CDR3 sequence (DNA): TGTGCCTGCGCTTCTAGGACAGGGCTTCATAATGAAAAACTGTTTTTT. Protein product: CACASRTGLHNEKLFF.

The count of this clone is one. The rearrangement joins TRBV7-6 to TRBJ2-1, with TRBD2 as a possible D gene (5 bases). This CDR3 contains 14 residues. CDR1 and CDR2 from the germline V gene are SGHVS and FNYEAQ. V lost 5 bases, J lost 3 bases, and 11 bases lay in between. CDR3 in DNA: TGTGCCAGCAGCGGTGACGGACTCTACAATGAGCAGTTCTTC. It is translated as CASSGDGLYNEQFF.

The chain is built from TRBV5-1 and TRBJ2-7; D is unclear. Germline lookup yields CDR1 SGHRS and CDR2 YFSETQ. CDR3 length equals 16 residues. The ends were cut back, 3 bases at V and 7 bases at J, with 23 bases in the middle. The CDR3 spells CASSSLRGNQATEQYF. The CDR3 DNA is TGCGCCAGCAGCTCCTTACGAGGAAACCAAGCGACGGAGCAGTACTTC.

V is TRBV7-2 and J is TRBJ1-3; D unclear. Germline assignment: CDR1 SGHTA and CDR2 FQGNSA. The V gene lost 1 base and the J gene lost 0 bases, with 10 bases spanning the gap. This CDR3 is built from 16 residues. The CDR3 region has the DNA TGTGCCAGCAGCTTAGGCCAGCCTAGCTCTGGAAACACCATATATTTT. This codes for CASSLGQPSSGNTIYF.

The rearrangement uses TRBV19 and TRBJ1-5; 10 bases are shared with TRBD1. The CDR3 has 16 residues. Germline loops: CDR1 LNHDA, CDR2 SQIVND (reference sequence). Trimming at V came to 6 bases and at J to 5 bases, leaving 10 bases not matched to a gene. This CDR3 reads CASSETGTGVDQPQHF. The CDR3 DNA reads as TGTGCCAGTAGCGAAACCGGGACAGGGGTTGATCAGCCCCAGCATTTT.

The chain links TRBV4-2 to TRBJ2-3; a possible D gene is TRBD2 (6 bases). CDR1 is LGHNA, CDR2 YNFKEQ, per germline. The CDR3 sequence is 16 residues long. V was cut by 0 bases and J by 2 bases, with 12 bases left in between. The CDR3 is CASSQDSAGFTDTQYF. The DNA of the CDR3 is TGTGCCAGCAGCCAAGATTCGGCGGGGTTCACAGATACGCAGTATTTT.

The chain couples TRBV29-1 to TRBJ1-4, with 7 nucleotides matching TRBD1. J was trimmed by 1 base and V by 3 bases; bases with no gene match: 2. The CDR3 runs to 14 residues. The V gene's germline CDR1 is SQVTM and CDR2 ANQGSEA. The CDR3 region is CSVEYRGTNEKLFF. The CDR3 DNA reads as TGCAGCGTTGAGTACAGGGGAACTAATGAAAAACTGTTTTTT.

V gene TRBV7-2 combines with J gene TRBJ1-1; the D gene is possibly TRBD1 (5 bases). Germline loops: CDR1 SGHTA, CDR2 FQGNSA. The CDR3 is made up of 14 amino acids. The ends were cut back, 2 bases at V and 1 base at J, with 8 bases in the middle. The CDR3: CASSLSTGNTEAFF. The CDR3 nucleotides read TGTGCCAGCAGCTTAAGCACAGGGAACACTGAAGCTTTCTTT.

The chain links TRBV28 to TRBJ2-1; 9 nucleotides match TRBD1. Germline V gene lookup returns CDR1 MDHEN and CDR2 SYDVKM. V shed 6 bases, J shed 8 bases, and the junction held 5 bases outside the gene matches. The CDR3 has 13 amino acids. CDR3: CASSPGQGHEQFF. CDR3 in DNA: TGTGCCAGCAGCCCGGGACAGGGACATGAGCAGTTCTTC.

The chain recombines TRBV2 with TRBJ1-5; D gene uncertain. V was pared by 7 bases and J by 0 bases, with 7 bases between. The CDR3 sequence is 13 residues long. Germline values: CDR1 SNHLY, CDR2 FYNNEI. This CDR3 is CASKEYSNQPQHF. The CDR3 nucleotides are TGTGCCAGCAAAGAGTATAGCAATCAGCCCCAGCATTTT.

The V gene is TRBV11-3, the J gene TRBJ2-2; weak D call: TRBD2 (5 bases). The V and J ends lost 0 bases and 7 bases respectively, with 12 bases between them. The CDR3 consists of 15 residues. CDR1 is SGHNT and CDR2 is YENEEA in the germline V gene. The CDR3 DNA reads TGTGCCAGCAGCTTAGATCTTCGGGGAAACGGGGAGCTGTTTTTT. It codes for CASSLDLRGNGELFF.

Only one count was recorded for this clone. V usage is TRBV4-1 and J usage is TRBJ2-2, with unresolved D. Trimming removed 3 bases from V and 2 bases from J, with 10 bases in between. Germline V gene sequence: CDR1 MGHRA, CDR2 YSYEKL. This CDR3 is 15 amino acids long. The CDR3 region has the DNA TGCGCCAGCAGCCAGCCCCGGAGCAACACCGGGGAGCTGTTTTTT. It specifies CASSQPRSNTGELFF.

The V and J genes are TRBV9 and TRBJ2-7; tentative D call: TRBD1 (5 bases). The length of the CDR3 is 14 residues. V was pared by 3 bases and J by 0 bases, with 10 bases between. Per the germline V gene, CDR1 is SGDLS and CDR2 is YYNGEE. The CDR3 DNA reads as TGTGCCAGCAGCGCCCGACAGAACTCCTACGAGCAGTACTTC. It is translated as CASSARQNSYEQYF.

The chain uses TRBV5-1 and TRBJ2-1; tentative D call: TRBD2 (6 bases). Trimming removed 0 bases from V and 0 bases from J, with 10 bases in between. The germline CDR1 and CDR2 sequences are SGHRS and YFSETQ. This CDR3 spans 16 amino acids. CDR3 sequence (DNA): TGCGCCAGCAGCTTGGGGGACTCCAGCTCCTACAATGAGCAGTTCTTC. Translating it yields CASSLGDSSSYNEQFF.

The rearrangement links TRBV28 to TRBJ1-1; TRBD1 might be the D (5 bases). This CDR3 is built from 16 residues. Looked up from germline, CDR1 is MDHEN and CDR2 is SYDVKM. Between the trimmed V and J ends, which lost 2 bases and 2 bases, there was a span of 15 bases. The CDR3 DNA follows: TGTGCCAGCAGTTTAACGCCGACAGTGGTAAACACTGAAGCTTTCTTT. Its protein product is CASSLTPTVVNTEAFF.

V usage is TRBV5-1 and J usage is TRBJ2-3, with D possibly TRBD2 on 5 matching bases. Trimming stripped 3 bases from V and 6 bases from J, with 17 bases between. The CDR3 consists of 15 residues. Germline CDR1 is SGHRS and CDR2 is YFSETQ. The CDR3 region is CASSSTWELSDTQYF. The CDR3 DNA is TGCGCCAGCAGCTCTACATGGGAGCTCTCGGATACGCAGTATTTT.